This TCR beta chain was sequenced during a study of blood T cell repertoires in COVID-19. Overall study context: The United States, Italy and Spain supplied acute and convalescent COVID-19 samples. The cDNA or gDNA used as material had been derived from T cells, B-cell-depleted T cells, or PBMCs.

Original analysis: Reference gene primer amplification gave estimated nucleated cell counts. Here immunoSEQ multiplex PCR was the method, and the copy in TCRdb shows in-frame clones only, minus some. The V and J calls and the clone size are those of that table, but D and trimming were determined from the DNA. The table includes about 150,000 clones, roughly 88% detected once. The junction had 9 bases not matched to a gene; V was cut back by 0 bases and J by 6 bases. The CDR3 loop spans 16 amino acids. CDR1 SGHRS and CDR2 YFSETQ come from the germline V gene. While infection was still active, Seattle patients were enrolled and then followed longitudinally.

This receptor was identified in a man between 60 and 75 years old with COVID-19, enrolled during active disease. Specimen: peripheral blood. The rearrangement links TRBV5-1 to TRBJ2-3, with TRBD2 matching 8 bases. This chain's CDR3 is CASSLVASGSRDTQYF. CDR3 DNA sequence: TGCGCCAGCAGCTTGGTGGCTAGCGGGTCCCGCGATACGCAGTATTTT.